These T cell receptor beta chains were read from a single sample in a study of STAT5B mutations in CD4+ large granular lymphocyte leukemia. TCRdb's copy holds only in-frame clones and misses some; the assay was immunoSEQ multiplex PCR. The repertoire holds approximately 30,000 clones, with roughly 77% as singletons. Source material: CD4+ T cells from blood buffy coats. The source of these receptors is a human donor in good health. The CDR3 runs from the conserved cysteine through the conserved F or W. Each record gives: V gene, D gene, clone size, J gene, CDR3 protein, CDR3 DNA. A D gene is named only where the DNA matches it firmly. The size entry is marked missing in some rows and otherwise reads once, few, many or a size class.

TRBV25-1	.	.	TRBJ1-2	CASSQEAARGIYGYTF	TGTGCCAGCAGCCAAGAGGCAGCGAGGGGGATATATGGCTACACCTTC
TRBV5-1	TRBD2	.	TRBJ2-2	CASRTSGSSGELFF	TGCGCCAGCAGGACTAGCGGGAGTAGCGGGGAGCTGTTTTTT
TRBV4-2	TRBD1	few	TRBJ1-5	CASSRGQGDNQPQHF	TGTGCCAGCAGCCGGGGCCAGGGGGACAATCAGCCCCAGCATTTT
TRBV6-6	.	.	TRBJ1-2	CASSYEGVLYGYTF	TGTGCCAGCAGTTACGAGGGGGTTCTCTATGGCTACACCTTC
TRBV4-1	.	.	TRBJ2-7	CASSPTGTGRYF	TGCGCCAGCAGCCCTACTGGAACAGGCCGGTACTTC
TRBV7-6	.	few	TRBJ2-1	CASSLAVAGEQFF	TGTGCCAGCAGCTTAGCGGTTGCGGGAGAGCAGTTCTTC
TRBV28	.	.	TRBJ2-5	CASVQGTETQYF	TGTGCCAGCGTCCAGGGGACAGAGACCCAGTACTTC
TRBV11-2	.	.	TRBJ1-3	CASSLEGRGLSGNTIYF	TGTGCCAGCAGCTTAGAAGGCAGGGGATTGTCTGGAAACACCATATATTTT
TRBV5-1	.	.	TRBJ2-3	CASSSDQGWSNTQYF	TGCGCCAGCAGCTCGGATCAGGGATGGTCAAATACGCAGTATTTT
TRBV19	.	.	TRBJ1-5	CASGGFWNQPQHF	TGTGCCAGTGGGGGGTTTTGGAATCAGCCCCAGCATTTT
TRBV6-6	.	.	TRBJ1-1	CASSYLTGTTEAFF	TGTGCCAGCAGTTACCTTACAGGAACCACTGAAGCTTTCTTT
TRBV7-2	.	.	TRBJ2-7	CASSALGGPGREQYF	TGTGCCAGCAGCGCCCTGGGGGGACCGGGGAGGGAGCAGTACTTC